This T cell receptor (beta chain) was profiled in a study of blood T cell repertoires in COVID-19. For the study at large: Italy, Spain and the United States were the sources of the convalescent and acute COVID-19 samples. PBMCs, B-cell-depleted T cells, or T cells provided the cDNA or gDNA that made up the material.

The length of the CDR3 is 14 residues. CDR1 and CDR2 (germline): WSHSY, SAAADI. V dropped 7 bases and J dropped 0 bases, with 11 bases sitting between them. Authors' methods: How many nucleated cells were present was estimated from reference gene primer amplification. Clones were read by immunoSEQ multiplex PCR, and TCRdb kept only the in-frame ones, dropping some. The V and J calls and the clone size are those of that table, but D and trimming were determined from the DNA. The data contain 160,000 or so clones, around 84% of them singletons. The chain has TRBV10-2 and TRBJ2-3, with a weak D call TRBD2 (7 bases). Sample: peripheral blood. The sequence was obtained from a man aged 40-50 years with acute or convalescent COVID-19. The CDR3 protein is CASTGGPSTDTQYF. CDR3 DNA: TGCGCCAGCACGGGGGGCCCTAGCACAGATACGCAGTATTTT.